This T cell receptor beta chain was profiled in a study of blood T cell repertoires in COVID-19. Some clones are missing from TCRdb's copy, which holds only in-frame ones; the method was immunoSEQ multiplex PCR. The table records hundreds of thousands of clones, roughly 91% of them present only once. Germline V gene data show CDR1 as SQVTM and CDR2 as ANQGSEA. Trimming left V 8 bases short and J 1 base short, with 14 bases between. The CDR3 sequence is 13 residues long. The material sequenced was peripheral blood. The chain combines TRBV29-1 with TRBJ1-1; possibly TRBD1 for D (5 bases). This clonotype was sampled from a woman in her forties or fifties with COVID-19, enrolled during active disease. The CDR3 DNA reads TGCAGCACCCAGGGTTCCCGGAACACTGAAGCTTTCTTT. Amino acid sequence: CSTQGSRNTEAFF. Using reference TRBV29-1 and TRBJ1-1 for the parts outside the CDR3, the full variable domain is SAVISQKPSRDICQRGTSLTIQCQVDSQVTMMFWYRQQPGQSLTLIATANQGSEATYESGFVIDKFPISRPNLTFSTLTVSNMSPEDSSIYLCSTQGSRNTEAFFGQGTRLTVV.